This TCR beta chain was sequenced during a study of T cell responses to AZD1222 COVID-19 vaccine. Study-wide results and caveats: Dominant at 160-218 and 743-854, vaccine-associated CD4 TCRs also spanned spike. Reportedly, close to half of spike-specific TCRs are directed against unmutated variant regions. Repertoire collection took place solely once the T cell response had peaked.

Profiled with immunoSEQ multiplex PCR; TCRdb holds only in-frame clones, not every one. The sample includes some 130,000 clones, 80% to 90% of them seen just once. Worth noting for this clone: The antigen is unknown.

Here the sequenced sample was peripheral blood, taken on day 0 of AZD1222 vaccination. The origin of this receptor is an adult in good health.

Here the CDR3 reads CASSFAGGSTDTQYF. The CDR3 DNA reads as TGTGCCAGCAGCTTTGCGGGGGGCAGCACAGATACGCAGTATTTT. V gene TRBV5-4 combines with J gene TRBJ2-3, with 8 bases aligning to TRBD2. The CDR3 contains 15 residues. The germline CDR1 and CDR2 sequences are SGHNT and YYREEE (reference sequence). V lost 2 bases, J lost 0 bases, and 2 bases stayed unmatched.